This T cell receptor beta chain was captured by sequencing in a study of post-analysis software for immune sequencing data. Study findings and constraints: Roughly five TRBV segments were significantly more frequent in patients than in controls. TRBV5-6, TRBV5-1 and TRBV20-1 were among these segments. When compared against controls, multiple sclerosis patients showed significantly lower normalized Chao1 diversity.

Points on this clonotype: No antigen is known for it.

J lost 5 bases, V lost 0 bases, and 2 bases had no gene match. The CDR3 extends over 14 amino acids. Germline assignment: CDR1 SNHLY and CDR2 FYNNEI. Unique molecular identifiers were carried by the TCR beta cDNA libraries. TCRdb used MiXCR to reprocess the PCR reads, holding one entry per CDR3 protein. The top ten clones hold approximately 4.5% of a sample with 800,000 to 950,000 distinct CDR3 sequences, 53% of them seen once. The TCR was taken from a girl aged 5-17 years with multiple sclerosis. The sample consisted of blood. J is TRBJ1-2 and V is TRBV2; 8 positions match TRBD1. In DNA, the CDR3 is TGTGCCAGCAGTGAAGCGGGACAGGCGTATGGCTACACCTTC. As protein: CASSEAGQAYGYTF.